Below, 14 T cell receptor beta chains from the same sample are listed, as sequenced in a study of cytomegalovirus exposure and HLA in healthy donors. Repertoires were generated with immunoSEQ multiplex PCR, while TCRdb's copy carries only in-frame clones and drops some. Altogether 150,000 or so clones are present, about 90% being singletons, with the ten largest covering 6.2%. Sequencing was performed on PBMCs. All receptors derive from a woman aged 25 to 45 in good health and CMV-seropositive.

The J gene is TRBJ1-5, the V gene TRBV6-1; D unclear. The V end lost 10 bases, the J end lost 2 bases, and 9 bases lay between the germline ends. CDR3 size: 12 residues. The germline CDR1 and CDR2 sequences are MNHNS and SASEGT. The CDR3 nucleotides read TGTGCCATTGGGGAGGGCAATCAGCCCCAGCATTTT. It encodes CAIGEGNQPQHF.

This clone was seen just once. This chain uses TRBV5-6 with TRBJ2-7; the match to TRBD2 covers 13 bases. CDR1 is SGHDT, CDR2 YYEEEE, per germline. The CDR3 is 16 residues long. V gave up 9 bases and J gave up 2 bases; unmatched junction bases: 11. Written as DNA, the CDR3 is TGTGCCACGAGTCCGGGACTAGCGGGGTCCCCCTACGAGCAGTACTTC. Protein product: CATSPGLAGSPYEQYF.

CDR3 sequence reads: CASSNGLAGASEQFF. CDR3 nucleotide sequence: TGTGCCAGCAGTAATGGACTAGCGGGAGCTAGTGAGCAGTTCTTC. The V gene is TRBV6-1, the J gene TRBJ2-1, with TRBD2 identical over 13 bases. Germline V lookup: CDR1 MNHNS, CDR2 SASEGT. The CDR3 length is 15 residues. V was pared by 5 bases and J by 9 bases, with 7 bases of the junction left unmatched.

The rearrangement uses TRBV6-1 and TRBJ1-3; 8 bases are shared with TRBD1. Germline CDR1 and CDR2: MNHNS and SASEGT. J lost 4 bases, V lost 6 bases, and 5 bases had no gene match. CDR3 length equals 14 residues. As DNA, the CDR3 is TGTGCCAGCAGGACAGGGGCTACCGGAAACACCATATATTTT. It encodes CASRTGATGNTIYF.

The chain employs TRBV10-2 and TRBJ2-7; D is ambiguous. V was clipped by 5 bases and J by 4 bases, with 21 bases between them. The CDR3 sequence is 16 residues long. In germline, CDR1 is WSHSY, CDR2 SAAADI. The DNA for the CDR3 is TGCGCCAGCAGTCTTTTACCCGACCGAGGAGTATACGAGCAGTACTTC. Amino acids: CASSLLPDRGVYEQYF.

V is TRBV7-2 and J is TRBJ1-2; D perhaps matches TRBD1 (6 bases). Trimming shortened V by 1 base and J by 6 bases, and 12 bases separated the two germline ends. CDR1 is SGHTA, CDR2 FQGNSA, per germline. The CDR3 loop spans 14 amino acids. The CDR3 DNA follows: TGTGCCAGCAGCTTAGACCTGGGGGCAGATGGCTACACCTTC. It encodes CASSLDLGADGYTF. The variable domain in full, completed from reference TRBV7-2 and TRBJ1-2, reads GAGVSQSPSNKVTEKGKDVELRCDPISGHTALYWYRQSLGQGLEFLIYFQGNSAPDKSGLPSDRFSAERTGGSVSTLTIQRTQQEDSAVYLCASSLDLGADGYTFGSGTRLTVV.

This chain connects TRBV5-6 to TRBJ2-2; D may be TRBD2 (6 bases). The CDR3 length is 16 residues. Germline values: CDR1 SGHDT, CDR2 YYEEEE. Trimming left V 2 bases short and J 1 base short, with 12 bases between. The CDR3 protein is CASSFRGAWNTGELFF. CDR3 DNA sequence: TGTGCCAGCAGCTTCCGCGGGGCCTGGAACACCGGGGAGCTGTTTTTT.

The chain has TRBV6-1 and TRBJ1-2; 9 bases match TRBD1. Germline lookup yields CDR1 MNHNS and CDR2 SASEGT. Losses at the gene ends were 2 bases for V and 7 bases for J; bases not matched to a gene: 5. This CDR3 contains 14 residues. CDR3 region: CASSERTGERGYTF. The CDR3 nucleotides are TGTGCCAGCAGTGAAAGGACAGGGGAACGTGGCTACACCTTC.

The J gene is TRBJ2-7, the V gene TRBV7-6, with TRBD2 matching 13 bases. This CDR3 contains 18 residues. With 5 bases clipped from V and 5 bases from J, the junction kept 15 bases outside the gene matches. Germline lookup yields CDR1 SGHVS and CDR2 FNYEAQ. CDR3 amino acids: CASSLRTSGSPNPDEQYF. In DNA form, the CDR3 reads TGTGCCAGCAGCCTCAGGACTAGCGGGAGCCCCAACCCTGACGAGCAGTACTTC.

The count of this clone is one. This chain uses TRBV6-5 with TRBJ2-1, with D tentatively TRBD1 (5 bases). The CDR3 consists of 14 residues. The V and J ends lost 4 bases and 5 bases respectively, with 12 bases between them. In germline, CDR1 is MNHEY, CDR2 SVGAGI. CDR3 region: CASSLWTDNNEQFF. The CDR3, as DNA: TGTGCCAGCAGTTTATGGACGGACAACAATGAGCAGTTCTTC.

This chain uses TRBV19 with TRBJ2-3; D may be TRBD1 (6 bases). Trimming cost V 1 base and J 5 bases, with 7 bases left between them. CDR1 is LNHDA, CDR2 SQIVND, per germline (reference sequence). The CDR3 totals 13 residues. CDR3 in amino acids: CASSIGTVDTQYF. As DNA, the CDR3 is TGTGCCAGTAGTATAGGGACAGTAGATACGCAGTATTTT.

This clone was picked up one time. The rearrangement uses TRBV2 and TRBJ2-5; 10 positions agree with TRBD2. The CDR3 loop spans 19 amino acids. After removal of 4 bases from V and 4 bases from J, the junction contained 18 bases not matched to a gene. Germline CDR1 and CDR2: SNHLY and FYNNEI. The CDR3 here is CASSVALGERGGLRETQYF. Written as DNA, the CDR3 is TGTGCCAGCAGTGTAGCCCTCGGTGAGCGGGGGGGCCTTCGAGAGACCCAGTACTTC.

The chain has TRBV27 and TRBJ2-3; 10 bases are a match to TRBD2. J gave up 3 bases and V 2 bases, and 2 bases lay outside the gene matches. Germline CDR1 reads MNHEY; CDR2 reads SMNVEV (reference sequence). The CDR3 is made up of 15 amino acids. The CDR3: CASSLGAGGTDTQYF. The CDR3 bases are TGTGCCAGCAGTTTAGGAGCGGGGGGGACAGATACGCAGTATTTT.

In DNA, the CDR3 is TGTGCCAGCAGCCCGACAGGCTCCTACGAGCAGTACTTC. Encoded protein: CASSPTGSYEQYF. V is TRBV28 and J is TRBJ2-7; D possibly corresponds to TRBD1 (6 bases). The length of the CDR3 is 13 residues. The germline V and J ends were trimmed by 6 bases and 0 bases, with 9 bases remaining between them. The germline V gene has CDR1 MDHEN and CDR2 SYDVKM.